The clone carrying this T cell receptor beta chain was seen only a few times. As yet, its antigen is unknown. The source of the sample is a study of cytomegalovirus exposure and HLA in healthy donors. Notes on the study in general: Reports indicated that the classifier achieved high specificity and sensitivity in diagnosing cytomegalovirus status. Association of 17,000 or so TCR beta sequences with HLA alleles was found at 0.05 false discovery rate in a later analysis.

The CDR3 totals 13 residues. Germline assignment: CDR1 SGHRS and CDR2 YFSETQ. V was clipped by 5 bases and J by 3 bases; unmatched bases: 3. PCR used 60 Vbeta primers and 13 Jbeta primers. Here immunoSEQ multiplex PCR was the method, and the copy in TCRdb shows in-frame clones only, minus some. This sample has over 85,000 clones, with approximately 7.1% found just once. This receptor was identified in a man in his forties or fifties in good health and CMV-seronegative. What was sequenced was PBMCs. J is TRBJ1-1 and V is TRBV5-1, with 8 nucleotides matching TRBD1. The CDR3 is CASRRQGHTEAFF. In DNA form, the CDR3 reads TGCGCCAGCAGAAGACAGGGGCACACTGAAGCTTTCTTT.